These T cell receptor beta chains were read from a single sample in a study of T cells in Graves' hyperthyroidism and ophthalmopathy. Using its own MiXCR run on the multiplex PCR reads, TCRdb lists one record per CDR3 protein. The sample has 380,000 or so distinct CDR3 sequences, less than 15% seen once; the top ten hold less than 25%. Sequencing input: blood. These receptors originate from a man aged 30 to 45 with Graves' hyperthyroidism that later progressed to Graves' ophthalmopathy. Both conserved end residues are part of each CDR3.

>TRBJ2-1|TRBV9
CASSVEGLAGAEQFF
>TRBJ2-1|TRBV19
CASSSGGPPNEQFF
>TRBJ2-7|TRBV27
CVSSLGEAYEQYF
>TRBJ2-2|TRBV6-2/TRBV6-3
CASSMWLSSTGELFF
>TRBJ2-5|TRBV7-3
CASSLGQGNF
>TRBJ2-7|TRBV20-1
CSAYEGTGSYEQYF
>TRBJ1-5|TRBV19
CASSIPWDRGKYSNQPQHF
>TRBJ2-1|TRBV14
CASSPRDNSYNEQFF
>TRBJ2-1|TRBV4-1
CASSQEWSGSYNEQFF
>TRBJ1-3|TRBV12-3/TRBV12-4
CASSKNTIYF
>TRBJ2-5|TRBV7-2
CASSLWVKETQYF
>TRBJ2-1|TRBV28
CASSPGQFYNEQFF
>TRBJ2-7|TRBV10-3
CAISEKGSYEQYF
>TRBJ1-5|TRBV27
CASSLFGGDSNQPQHF
>TRBJ2-7|TRBV12-3/TRBV12-4
CASSSGTEDYEQYF
>TRBJ2-5|TRBV28
CASSSRQDHQETQYF